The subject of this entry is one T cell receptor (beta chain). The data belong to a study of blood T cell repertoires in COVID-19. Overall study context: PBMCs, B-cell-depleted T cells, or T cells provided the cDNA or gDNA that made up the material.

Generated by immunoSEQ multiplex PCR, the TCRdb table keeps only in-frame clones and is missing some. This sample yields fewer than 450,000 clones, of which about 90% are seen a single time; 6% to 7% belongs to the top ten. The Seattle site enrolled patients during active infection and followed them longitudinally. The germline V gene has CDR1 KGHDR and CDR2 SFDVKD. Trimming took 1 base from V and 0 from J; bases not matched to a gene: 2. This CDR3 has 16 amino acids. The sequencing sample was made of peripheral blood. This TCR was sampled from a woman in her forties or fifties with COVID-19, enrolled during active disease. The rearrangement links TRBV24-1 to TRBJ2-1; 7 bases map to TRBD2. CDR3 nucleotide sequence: TGTGCCACCAGTGATTTAGCGGGGCTCTCCTACAATGAGCAGTTCTTC. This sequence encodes CATSDLAGLSYNEQFF.